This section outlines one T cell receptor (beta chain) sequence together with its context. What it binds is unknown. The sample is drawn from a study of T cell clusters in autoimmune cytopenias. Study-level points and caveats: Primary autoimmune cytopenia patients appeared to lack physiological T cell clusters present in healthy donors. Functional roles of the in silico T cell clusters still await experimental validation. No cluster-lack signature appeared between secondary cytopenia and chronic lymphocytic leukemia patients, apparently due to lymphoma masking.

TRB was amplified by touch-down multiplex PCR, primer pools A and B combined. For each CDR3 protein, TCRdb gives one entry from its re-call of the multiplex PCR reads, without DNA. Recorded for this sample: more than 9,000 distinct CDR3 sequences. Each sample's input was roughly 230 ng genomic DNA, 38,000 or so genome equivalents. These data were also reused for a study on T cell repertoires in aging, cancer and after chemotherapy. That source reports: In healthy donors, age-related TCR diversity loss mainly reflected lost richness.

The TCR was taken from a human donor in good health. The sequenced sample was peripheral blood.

CDR3 sequence reads: CASSYKQGADYGYTF. V is TRBV6-5 and J is TRBJ1-2; TCRdb's assignment of TRBD1 cannot be checked, as there is no DNA. The CDR3 covers 15 residues. From germline, CDR1 is MNHEY and CDR2 SVGAGI.